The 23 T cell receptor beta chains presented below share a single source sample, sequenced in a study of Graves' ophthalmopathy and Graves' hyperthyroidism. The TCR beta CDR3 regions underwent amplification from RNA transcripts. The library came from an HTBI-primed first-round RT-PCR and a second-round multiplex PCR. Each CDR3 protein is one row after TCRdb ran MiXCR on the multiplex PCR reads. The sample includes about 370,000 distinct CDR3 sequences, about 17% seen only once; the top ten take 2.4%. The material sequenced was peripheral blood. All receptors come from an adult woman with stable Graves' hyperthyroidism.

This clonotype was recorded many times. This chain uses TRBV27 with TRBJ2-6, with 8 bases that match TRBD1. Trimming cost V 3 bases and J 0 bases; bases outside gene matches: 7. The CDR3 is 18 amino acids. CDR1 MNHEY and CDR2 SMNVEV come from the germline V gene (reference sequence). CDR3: CASSFGQGLGSGANVLTF. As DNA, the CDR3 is TGTGCCAGCAGTTTTGGACAGGGATTGGGCTCTGGGGCCAACGTCCTGACTTTC.

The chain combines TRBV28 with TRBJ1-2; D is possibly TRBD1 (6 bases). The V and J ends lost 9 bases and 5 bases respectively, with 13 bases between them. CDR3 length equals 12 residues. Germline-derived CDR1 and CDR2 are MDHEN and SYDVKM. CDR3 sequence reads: CASAQGAYGYTF. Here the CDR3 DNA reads TGTGCCAGTGCACAGGGAGCATATGGCTACACCTTC.

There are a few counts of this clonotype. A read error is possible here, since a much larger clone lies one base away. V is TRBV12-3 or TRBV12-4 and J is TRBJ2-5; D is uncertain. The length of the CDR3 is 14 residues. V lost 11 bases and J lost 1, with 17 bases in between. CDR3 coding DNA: TGTGCCGGACCCAAAGGAGACTCCCAAGAGACCCAGTACTTC. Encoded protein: CAGPKGDSQETQYF.

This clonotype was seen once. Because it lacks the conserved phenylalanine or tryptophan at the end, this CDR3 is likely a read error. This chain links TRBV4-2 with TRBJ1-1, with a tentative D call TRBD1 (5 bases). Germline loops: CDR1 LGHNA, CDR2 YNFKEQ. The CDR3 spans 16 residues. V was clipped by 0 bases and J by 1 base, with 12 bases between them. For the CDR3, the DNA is TGTGCCAGCAGCCAAGATTGGGGGGGAGGGAACACTGAAGCTTTCTAT. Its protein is CASSQDWGGGNTEAFY.

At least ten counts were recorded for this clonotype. In nucleotides, the CDR3 is TGTGCCAGCAGTACTCCGGCAGGGTACGAGCAGTACTTC. Its protein is CASSTPAGYEQYF. V usage is TRBV6-2 or TRBV6-3 and J usage is TRBJ2-7; TRBD1 is a possible D gene (5 bases). Trimming took off 5 bases at V and 4 bases at J, with 12 bases between the two ends. CDR1 and CDR2 from the germline V gene are MNHEY and SVGEGT. CDR3 length: 13 residues.

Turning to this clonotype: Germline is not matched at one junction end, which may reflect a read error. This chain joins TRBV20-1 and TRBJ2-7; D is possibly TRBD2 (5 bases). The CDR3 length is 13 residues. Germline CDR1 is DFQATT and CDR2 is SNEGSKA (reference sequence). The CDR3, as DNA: TGCAGTGCCGCACCAGCGGTAAGCTCCGAGCAGGACTTC. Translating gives CSAAPAVSSEQDF.

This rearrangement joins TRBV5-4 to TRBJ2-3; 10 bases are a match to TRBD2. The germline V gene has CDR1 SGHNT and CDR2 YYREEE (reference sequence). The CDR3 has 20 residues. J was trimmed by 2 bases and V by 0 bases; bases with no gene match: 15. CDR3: CASSLGPAGGPLRNTDTQYF. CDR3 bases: TGTGCCAGCAGCTTGGGTCCAGCGGGAGGGCCTCTTCGAAACACAGATACGCAGTATTTT.

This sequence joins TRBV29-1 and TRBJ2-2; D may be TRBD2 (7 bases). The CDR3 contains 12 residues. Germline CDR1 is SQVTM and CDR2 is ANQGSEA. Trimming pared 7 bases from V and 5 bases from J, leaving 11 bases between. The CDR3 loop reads CSAKGGTGELFF. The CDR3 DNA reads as TGCAGCGCCAAGGGGGGGACCGGGGAGCTGTTTTTT.

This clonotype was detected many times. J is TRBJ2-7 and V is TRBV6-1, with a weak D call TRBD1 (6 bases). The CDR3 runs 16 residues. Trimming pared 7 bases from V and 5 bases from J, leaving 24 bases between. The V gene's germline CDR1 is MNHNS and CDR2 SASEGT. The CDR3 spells CASTSIFTGFEDEQYF. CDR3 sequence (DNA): TGTGCCAGCACCTCCATTTTTACAGGGTTTGAAGACGAGCAGTACTTC.

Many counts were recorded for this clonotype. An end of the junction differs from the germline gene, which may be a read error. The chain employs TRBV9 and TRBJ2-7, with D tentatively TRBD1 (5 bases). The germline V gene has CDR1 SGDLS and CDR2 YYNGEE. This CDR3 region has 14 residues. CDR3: CASSVRTSSHEQYF. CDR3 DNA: TGTGCCAGCAGCGTTAGGACATCCTCCCACGAGCAGTACTTC.

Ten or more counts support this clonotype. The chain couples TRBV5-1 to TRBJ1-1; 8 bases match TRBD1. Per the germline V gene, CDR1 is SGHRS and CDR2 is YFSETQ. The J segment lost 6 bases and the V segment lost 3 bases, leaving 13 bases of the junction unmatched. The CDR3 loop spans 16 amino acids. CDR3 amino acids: CASSSLATGARSEAFF. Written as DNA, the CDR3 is TGCGCCAGCAGCTCACTGGCGACAGGGGCACGGTCTGAAGCTTTCTTT.

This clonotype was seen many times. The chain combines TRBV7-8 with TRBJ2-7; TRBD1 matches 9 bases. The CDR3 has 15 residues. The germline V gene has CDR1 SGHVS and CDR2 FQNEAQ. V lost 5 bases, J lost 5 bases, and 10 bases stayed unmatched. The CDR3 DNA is TGTGCCAGCAGCCCCAACAGGGGGCTATTAGACGAGCAGTACTTC. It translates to CASSPNRGLLDEQYF.

The DNA for the CDR3 is TGTGCCAGCAGCTCAGGGGCTGAATTGGGGGAGACCCAGTACTTC. Amino acid sequence: CASSSGAELGETQYF. This chain uses TRBV9 with TRBJ2-5; TRBD1 might be the D (6 bases). The germline V and J ends were trimmed by 4 bases and 5 bases, with 18 bases remaining between them. The CDR3 has 15 amino acids. Germline assignment: CDR1 SGDLS and CDR2 YYNGEE. The entire variable domain, with the rest obtained from reference TRBV9 and TRBJ2-5, is as follows: DSGVTQTPKHLITATGQRVTLRCSPRSGDLSVYWYQQSLDQGLQFLIQYYNGEERAKGNILERFSAQQFPDLHSELNLSSLELGDSALYFCASSSGAELGETQYFGPGTRLLVL.

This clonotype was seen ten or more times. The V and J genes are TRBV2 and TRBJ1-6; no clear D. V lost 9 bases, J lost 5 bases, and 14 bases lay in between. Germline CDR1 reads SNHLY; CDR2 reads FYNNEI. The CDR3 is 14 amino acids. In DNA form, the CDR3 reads TGTGCCAGTCAGCCGGGGTCAAATAATTCACCCCTCCACTTT. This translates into CASQPGSNNSPLHF.

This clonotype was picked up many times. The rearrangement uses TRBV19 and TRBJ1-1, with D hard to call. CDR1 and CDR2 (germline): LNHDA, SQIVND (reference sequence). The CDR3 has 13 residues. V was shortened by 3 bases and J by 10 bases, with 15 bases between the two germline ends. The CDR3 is CASSIPSEGGAFF. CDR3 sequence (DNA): TGTGCCAGTAGTATTCCCAGCGAGGGTGGAGCTTTCTTT.

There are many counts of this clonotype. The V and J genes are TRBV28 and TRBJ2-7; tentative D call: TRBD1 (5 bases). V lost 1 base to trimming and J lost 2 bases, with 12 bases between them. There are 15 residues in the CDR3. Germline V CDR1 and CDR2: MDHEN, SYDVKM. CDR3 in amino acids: CASSLYRLRPYEQYF. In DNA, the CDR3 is TGTGCCAGCAGTTTATACAGGCTGCGTCCCTACGAGCAGTACTTC.

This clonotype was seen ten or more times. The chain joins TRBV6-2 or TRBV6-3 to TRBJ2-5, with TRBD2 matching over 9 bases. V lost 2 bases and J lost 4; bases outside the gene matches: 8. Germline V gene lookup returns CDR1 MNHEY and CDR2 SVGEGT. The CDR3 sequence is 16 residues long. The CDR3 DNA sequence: TGTGCCAGCAGTTACGGGGCCCTAGCGGGACTAGAGACCCAGTACTTC. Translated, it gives CASSYGALAGLETQYF.

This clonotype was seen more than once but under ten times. CDR3 in DNA: TGTGCCAGTAGCATTCGCCGGGACAGGGTCTATGGCTACACCTTC. Residues: CASSIRRDRVYGYTF. The rearrangement joins TRBV19 to TRBJ1-2; 9 bases agree with TRBD1. The CDR3 contains 15 residues. Germline V gene sequence: CDR1 LNHDA, CDR2 SQIVND (reference sequence). The J segment lost 4 bases and the V segment lost 6 bases, leaving 9 bases of the junction unmatched.

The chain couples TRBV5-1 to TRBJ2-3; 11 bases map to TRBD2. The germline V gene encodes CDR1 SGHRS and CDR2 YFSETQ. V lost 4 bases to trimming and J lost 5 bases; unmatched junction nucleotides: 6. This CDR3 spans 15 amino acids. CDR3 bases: TGCGCCAGCAGCGACTCAGGACTAGCGGGAGATACGCAGTATTTT. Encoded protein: CASSDSGLAGDTQYF.

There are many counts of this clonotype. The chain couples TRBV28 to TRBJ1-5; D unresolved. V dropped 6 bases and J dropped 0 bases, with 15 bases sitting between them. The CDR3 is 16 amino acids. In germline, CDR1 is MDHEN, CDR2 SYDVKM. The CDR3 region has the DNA TGTGCCAGCAGCCACCTCGGTTCCTATAGCAATCAGCCCCAGCATTTT. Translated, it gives CASSHLGSYSNQPQHF.

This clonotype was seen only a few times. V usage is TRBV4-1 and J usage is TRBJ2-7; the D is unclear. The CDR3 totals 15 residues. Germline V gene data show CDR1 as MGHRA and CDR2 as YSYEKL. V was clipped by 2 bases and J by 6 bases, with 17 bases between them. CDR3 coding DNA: TGCGCCAGCAGCCAACCCGCCGTGACCCCTCTCGAGCAGTACTTC. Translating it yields CASSQPAVTPLEQYF.

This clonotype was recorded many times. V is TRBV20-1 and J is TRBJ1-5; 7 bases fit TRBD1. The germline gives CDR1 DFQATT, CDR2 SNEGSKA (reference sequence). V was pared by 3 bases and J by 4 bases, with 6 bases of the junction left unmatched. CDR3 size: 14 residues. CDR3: CSARAGTANQPQHF. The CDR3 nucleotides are TGCAGTGCTAGGGCCGGGACAGCTAATCAGCCCCAGCATTTT.

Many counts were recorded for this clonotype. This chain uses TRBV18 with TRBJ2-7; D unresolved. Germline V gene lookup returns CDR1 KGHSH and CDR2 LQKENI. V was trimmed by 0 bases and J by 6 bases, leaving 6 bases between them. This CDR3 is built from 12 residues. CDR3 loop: CASSPPNGEQYF. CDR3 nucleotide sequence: TGTGCCAGCTCACCACCGAACGGCGAGCAGTACTTC.